One and the same sample provided the 28 T cell receptor beta chains below, sequenced in a study of T cells in Graves' hyperthyroidism and ophthalmopathy. Amplification of TCR beta CDR3 regions was performed using RNA transcripts as template. Researchers ran a first-round RT-PCR on the TCR CDR3 using the HTBI primer set. MiXCR, applied by TCRdb to the multiplex PCR reads, yields one record per CDR3 protein. The data hold hundreds of thousands of distinct CDR3 sequences, with roughly 15% observed a single time. The sample was blood. The receptors were gathered from a woman aged 45-60 years with Graves' ophthalmopathy.

This clonotype was recorded many times. The V call is TRBV20-1, the J call TRBJ2-1, with D unresolved. The CDR3 loop spans 14 amino acids. The V gene lost 0 bases and the J gene lost 5 bases, with 11 bases spanning the gap. Germline values: CDR1 DFQATT, CDR2 SNEGSKA (reference sequence). The CDR3 DNA reads as TGCAGTGCTAGAGATCCTCTAGGTAACAATGAGCAGTTCTTC. Its protein product is CSARDPLGNNEQFF.

In its sample, this clonotype was seen a few times. CDR3: CSAMGLAGSTDTQYF. The CDR3 coding sequence is TGCAGTGCTATGGGACTAGCGGGAAGCACAGATACGCAGTATTTT. The chain links TRBV20-1 to TRBJ2-3, with 13 bases identical to TRBD2. The germline gives CDR1 DFQATT, CDR2 SNEGSKA (reference sequence). The V segment lost 4 bases and the J segment 0 bases; nucleotides outside the gene matches: 1. CDR3 length: 15 residues.

On this clonotype: A much larger clonotype is one base distant, so this may be a read error. The chain is built from TRBV29-1 and TRBJ1-1; D may be TRBD1 (5 bases). Germline loops: CDR1 SQVTM, CDR2 ANQGSEA. V lost 3 bases and J lost 8, with 10 bases in between. CDR3 length equals 11 residues. The CDR3 DNA reads TGCAGCGTTGAGGCAGGGTGGGAAGCTTTCTTT. This encodes CSVEAGWEAFF.

There are many counts of this clonotype. The gene calls are TRBV27 and TRBJ2-7, with 7 nucleotides matching TRBD1. There are 14 residues in the CDR3. J was trimmed by 4 bases and V by 6 bases; bases with no gene match: 9. The germline V gene encodes CDR1 MNHEY and CDR2 SMNVEV (reference sequence). CDR3 region: CASSNQGQRYEQYF. The CDR3 nucleotides read TGTGCCAGCAGCAATCAGGGACAGCGATACGAGCAGTACTTC.

This clonotype was counted many times. The chain has TRBV5-1 and TRBJ2-7; 8 nucleotides agree with TRBD1. The V and J ends lost 1 base and 2 bases, in that order; junction bases with no gene match: 5. This CDR3 contains 15 residues. Per the germline V gene, CDR1 is SGHRS and CDR2 is YFSETQ. This CDR3 is CASSLSGQETYEQYF. CDR3 DNA: TGCGCCAGCAGCTTGTCGGGACAGGAAACCTACGAGCAGTACTTC.

This clonotype was observed at least ten times. This rearrangement joins TRBV12-3 or TRBV12-4 to TRBJ1-6; no clear D. The CDR3 is made up of 16 amino acids. V was pared by 6 bases and J by 8 bases, with 20 bases between. The CDR3 DNA is TGTGCCAGCAGCCTGAGTGGGGATCTAGTGGATTCACCCCTCCACTTT. Protein: CASSLSGDLVDSPLHF.

The sample holds a few counts of this clonotype. V gene TRBV6-4 combines with J gene TRBJ2-3, with D tentatively TRBD2 (5 bases). CDR1 is MRHNA, CDR2 SNTAGT, per germline. V was clipped by 8 bases and J by 5 bases, with 23 bases between them. The CDR3 has 16 residues. CDR3 protein: CASYAFSDPWEDTQYF. The CDR3 DNA sequence: TGTGCCAGCTACGCCTTTAGCGACCCCTGGGAAGATACGCAGTATTTT.

This clonotype was detected many times. The chain joins TRBV11-2 to TRBJ2-1; 8 bases align to TRBD2. CDR3 length equals 14 residues. Losses at the gene ends were 5 bases for V and 10 bases for J; bases not matched to a gene: 10. CDR1 SGHAT and CDR2 FQNNGV come from the germline V gene. DNA for the CDR3: TGTGCCAGCAGCAGTCCCGGGACTAGTGGGGAGCAGTTCTTC. Translation: CASSSPGTSGEQFF.

This clonotype occurred many times. V is TRBV6-1 and J is TRBJ2-7; 11 bases align to TRBD1. Germline CDR1 and CDR2: MNHNS and SASEGT. V shed 2 bases, J shed 2 bases, and the junction held 5 bases outside the gene matches. CDR3 length equals 16 residues. As DNA, the CDR3 is TGTGCCAGCAGTGAATTCTGGACAGGGGGCGCCTACGAGCAGTACTTC. This translates into CASSEFWTGGAYEQYF.

The CDR3 region has the DNA TGTGCCAGCAGTTTATACAGGGGGCATCAGCCCCAGCATTTT. Its translation is CASSLYRGHQPQHF. The V gene is TRBV27, the J gene TRBJ1-5, with 9 bases identical to TRBD1. The trim removed 1 base at V and 5 bases at J, leaving 0 bases unmatched. The CDR3 spans 14 residues. Germline assignment: CDR1 MNHEY and CDR2 SMNVEV (reference sequence).

This clonotype has only a few counts. The chain recombines TRBV12-3 or TRBV12-4 with TRBJ2-7; TRBD2 is a possible D gene (6 bases). The CDR3 is 15 residues long. The ends were cut back, 1 base at V and 3 bases at J, with 13 bases in the middle. CDR3 coding DNA: TGTGCCAGCAGTTTAGGGCTAGCGAACAACTACGAGCAGTACTTC. Protein product: CASSLGLANNYEQYF.

This clonotype was seen a handful of times. The V call is TRBV7-3, the J call TRBJ1-1; D is perhaps TRBD1 (6 bases). There are 14 residues in the CDR3. V dropped 2 bases and J dropped 5 bases, with 12 bases sitting between them. The germline V gene encodes CDR1 SGHTA and CDR2 FQGTGA. As DNA, the CDR3 is TGTGCCAGCAGCTTAGACGCAGGGGTGACTGAAGCTTTCTTT. As protein: CASSLDAGVTEAFF.

This clonotype was seen many times. The chain joins TRBV5-1 to TRBJ2-4; TRBD1 aligns across 7 bases. CDR3 size: 19 residues. V was clipped by 1 base and J by 4 bases; unmatched bases: 17. The germline V gene has CDR1 SGHRS and CDR2 YFSETQ. The CDR3 DNA reads as TGCGCCAGCAGCTTGAGTGTTTTTTCGGGGACAGCAGAAAAAAACATTCAGTACTTC. As protein: CASSLSVFSGTAEKNIQYF.

This clonotype was counted at least ten times. The chain employs TRBV6-1 and TRBJ1-2; the D gene is possibly TRBD1 (5 bases). Germline V CDR1 and CDR2: MNHNS, SASEGT. V lost 2 bases to trimming and J lost 4 bases, with 14 bases between them. This CDR3 spans 15 amino acids. Here the CDR3 reads CASSESGQGVYGYTF. The DNA for the CDR3 is TGTGCCAGCAGTGAATCGGGGCAGGGAGTCTATGGCTACACCTTC.

A few counts support this clonotype. The CDR3 protein is CASSQSSGSAAYEQYF. The CDR3 DNA sequence: TGTGCCAGCAGCCAGAGTAGCGGGAGCGCAGCTTACGAGCAGTACTTC. The genes are TRBV4-2 and TRBJ2-7; 9 nucleotides align to TRBD2. Trimming took 3 bases from V and 4 from J; bases not matched to a gene: 10. This CDR3 is 16 amino acids long. Looked up from germline, CDR1 is LGHNA and CDR2 is YNFKEQ.

This clonotype was seen only a few times. The chain uses TRBV4-1 and TRBJ1-1, with 8 bases aligning to TRBD1. From germline, CDR1 is MGHRA and CDR2 YSYEKL. CDR3 length: 16 residues. J lost 3 bases, V lost 1 base, and 7 bases had no gene match. CDR3: CASSQGRGRVDTEAFF. CDR3 in DNA: TGCGCCAGCAGCCAAGGCAGGGGGCGCGTCGACACTGAAGCTTTCTTT.

This clonotype was seen repeatedly, ten times or more. The chain is built from TRBV28 and TRBJ2-3; unclear D gene. The V gene's germline CDR1 is MDHEN and CDR2 SYDVKM. The length of the CDR3 is 14 residues. Trimming shortened V by 5 bases and J by 2 bases, and 11 bases separated the two germline ends. This chain's CDR3 is CASSRYWVTDTQYF. As DNA, the CDR3 is TGTGCCAGCAGTCGCTATTGGGTCACAGATACGCAGTATTTT. Looking up the rest from reference TRBV28 and TRBJ2-3 gives the full variable domain: DVKVTQSSRYLVKRTGEKVFLECVQDMDHENMFWYRQDPGLGLRLIYFSYDVKMKEKGDIPEGYSVSREKKERFSLILESASTNQTSMYLCASSRYWVTDTQYFGPGTRLTVL.

Many counts were recorded for this clonotype. The chain carries TRBV28 and TRBJ2-3; 8 nucleotides match TRBD1. V was clipped by 2 bases and J by 3 bases; unmatched bases: 10. Germline CDR1 MDHEN, CDR2 SYDVKM. This CDR3 contains 17 residues. The chain's CDR3 is CASSLIAQGVSTDTQYF. The DNA of the CDR3 is TGTGCCAGCAGTTTAATCGCACAGGGGGTTAGTACAGATACGCAGTATTTT.

In this sample, this clonotype turned up many times. The CDR3 DNA reads TGTGCCTGGACCCCCCCGAAGGGCAGAGCCAAAAACATTCAGTACTTC. This encodes CAWTPPKGRAKNIQYF. V is TRBV30 and J is TRBJ2-4, with D unclear. The germline V gene has CDR1 GTSNPN and CDR2 SVGIG (reference sequence). V was cut by 4 bases and J by 0 bases, with 16 bases left in between. The CDR3 covers 16 residues.

The table lists this clonotype with a few counts. This chain connects TRBV18 to TRBJ2-1, with 10 bases aligning to TRBD2. This CDR3 is 15 amino acids long. With V trimmed by 0 bases and J by 6 bases, 2 bases remained unmatched. CDR1 and CDR2 (germline): KGHSH, LQKENI. CDR3 DNA sequence: TGTGCCAGCTCACCACCTAGCGGGAGGTCCAATGAGCAGTTCTTC. Amino acid sequence: CASSPPSGRSNEQFF.

The V gene is TRBV25-1, the J gene TRBJ2-2, with 7 bases fitting TRBD1. Germline V lookup: CDR1 MGHDK, CDR2 SYGVNS. CDR3 length equals 14 residues. After removal of 2 bases from V and 3 bases from J, the junction contained 0 bases not matched to a gene. The CDR3 coding sequence is TGTGCCAGCAGTGAAGACAGGGACACCGGGGAGCTGTTTTTT. Translated: CASSEDRDTGELFF.

There are many counts of this clonotype. This sequence joins TRBV5-1 and TRBJ2-7; 7 bases map to TRBD1. The CDR3 contains 13 residues. J was trimmed by 6 bases and V by 2 bases; bases with no gene match: 5. The V gene's germline CDR1 is SGHRS and CDR2 YFSETQ. This chain's CDR3 is CASSFYRGSEQYF. Here the CDR3 DNA reads TGCGCCAGCAGCTTTTACAGGGGTTCCGAGCAGTACTTC.

In this sample, this clonotype turned up many times. The chain carries TRBV28 and TRBJ1-1; 9 bases are a match to TRBD1. V gave up 1 base and J gave up 7 bases; unmatched junction bases: 7. CDR3 length: 15 amino acids. Germline CDR1 reads MDHEN; CDR2 reads SYDVKM. The CDR3 loop reads CASSLLTGGEGEAFF. Here the CDR3 DNA reads TGTGCCAGCAGTTTATTGACAGGGGGTGAAGGTGAAGCTTTCTTT.

This clonotype was seen many times. The rearrangement uses TRBV3-2 and TRBJ1-5. TRBV3-2 is given as a pseudogene. The CDR3 runs 16 residues. The CDR3 reads CASSQDYPRTVWPQHF. DNA for the CDR3: TGTGCCAGCAGCCAAGACTACCCACGGACCGTCTGGCCCCAGCATTTT.

At least ten counts were recorded for this clonotype. The rearrangement uses TRBV7-9 and TRBJ1-6, with TRBD1 identical over 12 bases. The length of the CDR3 is 17 residues. CDR1 and CDR2 (germline): SEHNR, FQNEAQ (reference sequence). Trimming took 4 bases from V and 9 from J; bases not matched to a gene: 10. The CDR3 spells CASSSTGTGGFSSPLHF. The CDR3 region has the DNA TGTGCCAGCAGCTCAACCGGGACAGGGGGCTTCTCTTCACCCCTCCACTTT. Variable domain in full (rest from reference TRBV7-9 and TRBJ1-6): DTGVSQNPRHKITKRGQNVTFRCDPISEHNRLYWYRQTLGQGPEFLTYFQNEAQLEKSRLLSDRFSAERPKGSFSTLEIQRTEQGDSAMYLCASSSTGTGGFSSPLHFGNGTRLTVT.

Ten or more counts support this clonotype. The gene calls are TRBV9 and TRBJ2-1; D unresolved. Germline lookup yields CDR1 SGDLS and CDR2 YYNGEE. The CDR3 consists of 13 residues. Trimming stripped 3 bases from V and 4 bases from J, with 8 bases between. This chain's CDR3 is CASSADPYNEQFF. The CDR3 region has the DNA TGTGCCAGCAGCGCAGATCCATACAATGAGCAGTTCTTC.

This clonotype was picked up many times. An end of the junction differs from the germline gene, which may be a read error. CDR3: CASRLSVVTGELFF. The DNA of the CDR3 is TGTGCCAGCAGATTATCGGTAGTCACCGGGGAGCTGTTTTTT. The chain carries TRBV27 and TRBJ2-2, with unresolved D. CDR3 length: 14 amino acids. Germline V lookup: CDR1 MNHEY, CDR2 SMNVEV (reference sequence).

This sequence joins TRBV20-1 and TRBJ1-2; perhaps TRBD1 as D (5 bases). The CDR3 contains 12 residues. Looked up from germline, CDR1 is DFQATT and CDR2 is SNEGSKA (reference sequence). Trimming cost V 6 bases and J 2 bases, with 10 bases left between them. The DNA of the CDR3 is TGCAGTGCCCGGGGGGAAAACTATGGCTACACCTTC. It specifies CSARGENYGYTF.